The following is a TCR beta chain sequence with its context. No antigen is known for it. This sample was included in a study of shared clonotypes between healthy human individuals. General study findings and limits: A few donors showed sharing of approximately 5% of naive CD4 clonotypes.

Produced via immunoSEQ multiplex PCR; TCRdb's table is partial and in-frame only. The sample yields roughly 1,100,000 clones, around 74% seen once. The CDR3 is 15 residues long. V shed 2 bases, J shed 7 bases, and the junction held 7 bases outside the gene matches. Germline loops: CDR1 MDHEN, CDR2 SYDVKM. The chain uses TRBV28 and TRBJ2-1; TRBD2 agrees at 8 bases. The TCR originated in a man between 18 and 29 years old in good health. Sequencing input: memory CD4+ T cells sorted from blood. Subset noted: CD45RA-negative fraction. CDR3 amino acids: CASSLDGGGRNEQFF. CDR3 DNA: TGTGCCAGCAGTTTAGACGGGGGGGGTCGGAATGAGCAGTTCTTC.